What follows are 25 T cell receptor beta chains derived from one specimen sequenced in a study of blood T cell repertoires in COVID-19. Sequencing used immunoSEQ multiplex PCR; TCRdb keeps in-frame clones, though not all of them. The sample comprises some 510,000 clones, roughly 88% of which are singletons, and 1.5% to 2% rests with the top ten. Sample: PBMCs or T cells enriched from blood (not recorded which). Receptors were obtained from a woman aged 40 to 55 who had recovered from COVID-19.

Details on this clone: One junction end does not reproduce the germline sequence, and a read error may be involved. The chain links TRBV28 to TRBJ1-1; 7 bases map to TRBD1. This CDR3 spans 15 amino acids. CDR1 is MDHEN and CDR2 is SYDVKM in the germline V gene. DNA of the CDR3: TGTGCCAGCAGTTTCCCCGACAGGGCGCGTACTGGAGCTTTCTTT. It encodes CASSFPDRARTGAFF.

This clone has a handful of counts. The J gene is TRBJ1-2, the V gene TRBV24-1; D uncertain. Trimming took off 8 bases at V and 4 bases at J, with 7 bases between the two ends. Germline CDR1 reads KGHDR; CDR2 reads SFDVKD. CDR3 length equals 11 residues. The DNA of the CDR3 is TGTGCCACCAATGACTTCTATGGCTACACCTTC. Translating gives CATNDFYGYTF.

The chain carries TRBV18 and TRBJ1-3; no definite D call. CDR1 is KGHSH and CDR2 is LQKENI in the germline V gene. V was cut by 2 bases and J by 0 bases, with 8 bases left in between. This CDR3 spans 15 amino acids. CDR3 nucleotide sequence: TGTGCCAGCTCACCAGCCCAGGTCTCTGGAAACACCATATATTTT. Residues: CASSPAQVSGNTIYF.

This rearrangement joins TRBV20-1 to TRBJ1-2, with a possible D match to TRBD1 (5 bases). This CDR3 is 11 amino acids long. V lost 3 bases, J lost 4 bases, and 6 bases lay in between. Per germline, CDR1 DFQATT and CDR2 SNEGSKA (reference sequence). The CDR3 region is CSARDIYGYTF. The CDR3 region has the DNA TGCAGTGCTAGGGACATCTATGGCTACACCTTC.

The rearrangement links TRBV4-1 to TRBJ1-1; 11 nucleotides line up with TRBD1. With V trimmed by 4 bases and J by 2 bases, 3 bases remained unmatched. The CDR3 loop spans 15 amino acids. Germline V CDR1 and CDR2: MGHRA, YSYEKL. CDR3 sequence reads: CASSLGQGENTEAFF. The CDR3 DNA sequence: TGCGCCAGCAGCCTGGGACAGGGGGAAAACACTGAAGCTTTCTTT.

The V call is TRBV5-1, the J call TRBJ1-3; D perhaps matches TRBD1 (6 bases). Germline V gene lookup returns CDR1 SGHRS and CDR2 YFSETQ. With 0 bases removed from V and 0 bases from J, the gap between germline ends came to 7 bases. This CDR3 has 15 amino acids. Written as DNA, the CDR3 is TGCGCCAGCAGCTTGGCGACAGGCTCTGGAAACACCATATATTTT. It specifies CASSLATGSGNTIYF. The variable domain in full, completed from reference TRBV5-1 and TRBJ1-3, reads KAGVTQTPRYLIKTRGQQVTLSCSPISGHRSVSWYQQTPGQGLQFLFEYFSETQRNKGNFPGRFSGRQFSNSRSEMNVSTLELGDSALYLCASSLATGSGNTIYFGEGSWLTVV.

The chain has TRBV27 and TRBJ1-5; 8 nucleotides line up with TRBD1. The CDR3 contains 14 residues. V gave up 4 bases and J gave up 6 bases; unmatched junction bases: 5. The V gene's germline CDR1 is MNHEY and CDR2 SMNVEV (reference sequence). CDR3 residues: CASSWTGIGQPQHF. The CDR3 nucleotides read TGTGCCAGCAGTTGGACAGGGATCGGTCAGCCCCAGCATTTT.

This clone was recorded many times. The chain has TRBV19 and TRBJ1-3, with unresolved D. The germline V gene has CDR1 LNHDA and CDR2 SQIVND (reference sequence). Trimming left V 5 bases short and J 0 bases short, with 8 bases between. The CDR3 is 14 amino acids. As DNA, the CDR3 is TGTGCCAGTAGTCCACAGAACTCTGGAAACACCATATATTTT. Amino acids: CASSPQNSGNTIYF.

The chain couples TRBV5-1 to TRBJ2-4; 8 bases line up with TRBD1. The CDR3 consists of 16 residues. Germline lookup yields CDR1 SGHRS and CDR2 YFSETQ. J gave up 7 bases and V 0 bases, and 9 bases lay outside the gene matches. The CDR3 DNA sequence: TGCGCCAGCAGCTTGGGGTGGACAGGGATGGGGAACATTCAGTACTTC. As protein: CASSLGWTGMGNIQYF.

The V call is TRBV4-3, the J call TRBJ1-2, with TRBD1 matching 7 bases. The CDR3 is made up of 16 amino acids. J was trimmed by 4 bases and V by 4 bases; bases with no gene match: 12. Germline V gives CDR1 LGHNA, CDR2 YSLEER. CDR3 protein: CASSLDVQGGRYGYTF. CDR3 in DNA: TGCGCCAGCAGCCTAGACGTTCAGGGGGGCCGCTATGGCTACACCTTC.

The CDR3 protein is CASSQDRGGGETQYF. The CDR3 coding sequence is TGCGCCAGCAGCCAAGACCGGGGCGGGGGCGAGACCCAGTACTTC. The chain links TRBV4-3 to TRBJ2-5; possible D gene TRBD2, 7 bases. The germline gives CDR1 LGHNA, CDR2 YSLEER. V shed 0 bases and J shed 5 bases, with 13 bases lying between them. The CDR3 consists of 15 residues.

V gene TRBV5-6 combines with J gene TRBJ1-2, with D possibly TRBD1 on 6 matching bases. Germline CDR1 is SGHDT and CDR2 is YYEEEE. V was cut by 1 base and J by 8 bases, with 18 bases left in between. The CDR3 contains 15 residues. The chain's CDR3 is CASSLPGDAIGGYTF. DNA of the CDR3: TGTGCCAGCAGCTTGCCAGGGGACGCCATAGGGGGCTACACCTTC.

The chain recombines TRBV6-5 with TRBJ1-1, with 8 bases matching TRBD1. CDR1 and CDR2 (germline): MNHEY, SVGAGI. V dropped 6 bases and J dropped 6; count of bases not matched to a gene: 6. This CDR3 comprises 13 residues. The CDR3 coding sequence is TGTGCCAGCAGCCAGGGGGCTTTAGCTGAAGCTTTCTTT. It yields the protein CASSQGALAEAFF.

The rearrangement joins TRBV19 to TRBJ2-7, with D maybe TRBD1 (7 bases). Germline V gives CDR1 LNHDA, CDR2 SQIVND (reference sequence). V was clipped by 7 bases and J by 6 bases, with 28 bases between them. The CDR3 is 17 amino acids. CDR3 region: CASTKQGKDNYGGEQYF. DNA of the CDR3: TGTGCCAGTACCAAACAGGGGAAGGACAACTACGGGGGCGAGCAGTACTTC. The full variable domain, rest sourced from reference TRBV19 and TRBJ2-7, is DGGITQSPKYLFRKEGQNVTLSCEQNLNHDAMYWYRQDPGQGLRLIYYSQIVNDFQKGDIAEGYSVSREKKESFPLTVTSAQKNPTAFYLCASTKQGKDNYGGEQYFGPGTRLTVT.

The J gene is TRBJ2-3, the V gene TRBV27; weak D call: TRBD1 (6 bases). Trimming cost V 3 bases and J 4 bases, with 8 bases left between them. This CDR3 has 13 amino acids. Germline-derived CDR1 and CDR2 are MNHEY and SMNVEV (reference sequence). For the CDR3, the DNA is TGTGCCAGCAGTTTCCCAGGGGCAGATACGCAGTATTTT. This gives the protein CASSFPGADTQYF.

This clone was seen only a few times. CDR3 bases: TGTGCCAGTAGTATAACGGACAGGCCGCGGAGGTTTAACACTGAAGCTTTCTTT. It yields the protein CASSITDRPRRFNTEAFF. The J gene is TRBJ1-1, the V gene TRBV19; 7 positions agree with TRBD1. Germline values: CDR1 LNHDA, CDR2 SQIVND (reference sequence). V was clipped by 2 bases and J by 2 bases; unmatched bases: 14. This CDR3 spans 18 amino acids.

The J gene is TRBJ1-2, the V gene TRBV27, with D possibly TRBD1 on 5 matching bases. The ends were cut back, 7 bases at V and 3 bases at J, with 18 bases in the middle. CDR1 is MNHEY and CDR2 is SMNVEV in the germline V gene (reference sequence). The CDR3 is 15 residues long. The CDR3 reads CASTPGGWKHYGYTF. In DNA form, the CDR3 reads TGTGCCAGCACCCCCGGGGGGTGGAAGCACTATGGCTACACCTTC.

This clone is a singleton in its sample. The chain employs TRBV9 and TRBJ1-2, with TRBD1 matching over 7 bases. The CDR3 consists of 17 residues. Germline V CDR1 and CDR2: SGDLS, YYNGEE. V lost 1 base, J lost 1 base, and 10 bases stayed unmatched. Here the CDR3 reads CASSVKLTGESNYGYTF. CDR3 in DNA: TGTGCCAGCAGCGTAAAGTTAACAGGGGAGAGTAACTATGGCTACACCTTC.

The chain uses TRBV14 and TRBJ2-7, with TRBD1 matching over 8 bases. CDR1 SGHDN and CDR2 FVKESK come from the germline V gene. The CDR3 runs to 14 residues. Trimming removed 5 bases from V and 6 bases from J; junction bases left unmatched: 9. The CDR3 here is CASSVRQGSPEQYF. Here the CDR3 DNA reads TGTGCCAGCAGCGTTAGACAGGGGTCCCCCGAGCAGTACTTC.

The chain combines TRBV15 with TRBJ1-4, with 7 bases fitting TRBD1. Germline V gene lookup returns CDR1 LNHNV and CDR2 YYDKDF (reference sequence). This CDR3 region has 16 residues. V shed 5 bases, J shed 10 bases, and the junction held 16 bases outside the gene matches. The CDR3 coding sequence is TGTGCCACCAGCGAGCCGATTTGGACAGGCATGGGAAAACTGTTTTTT. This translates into CATSEPIWTGMGKLFF. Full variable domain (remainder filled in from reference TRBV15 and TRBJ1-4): DAMVIQNPRYQVTQFGKPVTLSCSQTLNHNVMYWYQQKSSQAPKLLFHYYDKDFNNEADTPDNFQSRRPNTSFCFLDIRSPGLGDTAMYLCATSEPIWTGMGKLFFGSGTQLSVL.

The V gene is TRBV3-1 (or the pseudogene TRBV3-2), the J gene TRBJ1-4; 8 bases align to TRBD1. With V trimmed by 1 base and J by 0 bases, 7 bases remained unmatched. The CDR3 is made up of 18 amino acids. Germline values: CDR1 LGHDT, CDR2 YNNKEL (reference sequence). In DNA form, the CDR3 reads TGTGCCAGCAGCCAAGTAGGGGACAGGATTGCAACTAATGAAAAACTGTTTTTT. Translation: CASSQVGDRIATNEKLFF.

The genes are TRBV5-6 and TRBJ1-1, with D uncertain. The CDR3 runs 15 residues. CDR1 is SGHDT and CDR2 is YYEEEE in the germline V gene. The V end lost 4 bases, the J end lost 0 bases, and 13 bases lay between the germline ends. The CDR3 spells CASSPEGSLNTEAFF. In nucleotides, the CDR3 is TGTGCCAGCAGCCCGGAGGGCAGTTTGAACACTGAAGCTTTCTTT.

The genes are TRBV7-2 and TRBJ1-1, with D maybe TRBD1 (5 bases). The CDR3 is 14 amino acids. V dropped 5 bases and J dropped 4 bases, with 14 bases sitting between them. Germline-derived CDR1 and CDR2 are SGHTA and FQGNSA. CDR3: CASSPWRGGTEAFF. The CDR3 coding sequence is TGTGCCAGCAGCCCGTGGAGGGGTGGCACTGAAGCTTTCTTT.

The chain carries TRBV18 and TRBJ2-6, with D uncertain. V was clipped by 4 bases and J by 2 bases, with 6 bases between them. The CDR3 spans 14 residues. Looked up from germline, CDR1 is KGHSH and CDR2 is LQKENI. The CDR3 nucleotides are TGTGCCAGCTCACAGCAGGCTGGGGCCAACGTCCTGACTTTC. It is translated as CASSQQAGANVLTF.

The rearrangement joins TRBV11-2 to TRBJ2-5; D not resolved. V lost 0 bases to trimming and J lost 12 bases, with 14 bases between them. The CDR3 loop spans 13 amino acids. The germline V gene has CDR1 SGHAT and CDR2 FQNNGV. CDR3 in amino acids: CASSLDTWSKEYF. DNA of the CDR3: TGTGCCAGCAGCTTAGATACATGGAGCAAAGAGTACTTC.